The clone carrying this TCR beta chain occurred many times. The antigen is undetermined. A single record per CDR3 protein comes from TCRdb applying MiXCR to the reads. The sample includes about 770,000 distinct CDR3 sequences, 25% to 30% seen only once; the top ten take over 10%. The entry originates in a study of T cell repertoires in cytomegalovirus infection. In the study overall: CMV epitopes, recently identified HLA-C-restricted and well-studied HLA-B-restricted, were used. Public TCR beta signatures were indicative of both CMV infection and a matching HLA type.

General observations from the study: Ex vivo responses were dominated by HLA-C-restricted CMV-specific TCR beta clonotypes. The cumulative frequency of public TCR beta families identified carriers of CMV plus the relevant HLA.

Losses at the gene ends were 2 bases for V and 4 bases for J; bases not matched to a gene: 3. Germline V gene lookup returns CDR1 SGHRS and CDR2 YFSETQ. This CDR3 is 14 amino acids long. The material sequenced was cultured CD8+ T cells from PBMCs, taken from culture after CMV antigen stimulation. This clonotype was sampled from a human donor in good health (CMV status not recorded). Some clones in this sample may be carry-over from other donors' samples. The genes are TRBV5-1 and TRBJ2-1, with 7 bases matching TRBD1. Written as DNA, the CDR3 is TGCGCCAGCAGCTTCAAGGGGGCGTACAATGAGCAGTTCTTC. Protein product: CASSFKGAYNEQFF.